This T cell receptor (beta chain) was profiled in a study of T cell responses to AZD1222 COVID-19 vaccine. Only in-frame clones appear in the TCRdb table, and some are missing; sequencing was by immunoSEQ multiplex PCR. The sample lists 150,000 to 250,000 clones; 80% to 95% were seen once. Germline values: CDR1 MRHNA, CDR2 SNTAGT. The CDR3 is made up of 14 amino acids. The V segment lost 10 bases and the J segment 9 bases; nucleotides outside the gene matches: 10. Both about-4-week and about-12-week second-dose recipients were combined. This receptor was identified in an adult who received the AZD1222 COVID-19 vaccine. The V and J genes are TRBV6-4 and TRBJ2-2; TRBD2 aligns across 11 bases. Sample: peripheral blood, taken 28 days after the second AZD1222 dose. The CDR3 DNA reads TGTGCCAATCTTCCTAGCGGGGGGATTAGGGAGCTGTTTTTT. This codes for CANLPSGGIRELFF.